This passage covers 18 T cell receptor beta chains from one sample sequenced in a study of post-analysis software for immune sequencing data. Study-level results: Higher frequency in patients than in controls was seen for about five TRBV segments, with TRBV5-6, TRBV5-1 and TRBV20-1 among them.

Antigens of these TCRs are unknown. Unique molecular identifiers were built into the TCR beta cDNA libraries. MiXCR, applied by TCRdb to the PCR reads, yields one record per CDR3 protein. This sample yields approximately 730,000 distinct CDR3 sequences, of which around 45% are seen a single time; roughly 4.4% belongs to the top ten. Source material: blood. These receptors originate from a girl aged 5 to 17 with multiple sclerosis.

This clonotype was counted a few times. DNA for the CDR3: TGCGCCAGCAGCCAAGATTTGGGGGGCTATGGCTACACCTTC. Its translation: CASSQDLGGYGYTF. The chain links TRBV4-1 to TRBJ1-2, with D possibly TRBD1 on 5 matching bases. This CDR3 is built from 14 residues. V was shortened by 0 bases and J by 4 bases, with 9 bases between the two germline ends. In germline, CDR1 is MGHRA, CDR2 YSYEKL.

The V and J genes are TRBV12-3 or TRBV12-4 and TRBJ2-1; 16 bases are shared with TRBD2. V was pared by 5 bases and J by 5 bases, with 6 bases of the junction left unmatched. This CDR3 is 17 amino acids long. Here the CDR3 DNA reads TGTGCCAGCAGTCCGGGACTAGCGGGAGGGGGTCACAATGAGCAGTTCTTC. Its translation: CASSPGLAGGGHNEQFF.

The genes are TRBV9 and TRBJ2-2; 14 bases fit TRBD2. Per the germline V gene, CDR1 is SGDLS and CDR2 is YYNGEE. The CDR3 has 18 residues. V lost 6 bases and J lost 8; bases outside the gene matches: 15. The DNA of the CDR3 is TGTGCCAGCAAGACTAGCGGGAGGGCCAATCTTTGTTCTGGGGAGCTGTTTTTT. It translates to CASKTSGRANLCSGELFF. Combining the CDR3 with reference TRBV9 and TRBJ2-2 gives the whole variable domain DSGVTQTPKHLITATGQRVTLRCSPRSGDLSVYWYQQSLDQGLQFLIQYYNGEERAKGNILERFSAQQFPDLHSELNLSSLELGDSALYFCASKTSGRANLCSGELFFGEGSRLTVL.

The chain uses TRBV7-3 and TRBJ1-1, with a possible D match to TRBD1 (6 bases). Germline values: CDR1 SGHTA, CDR2 FQGTGA. The CDR3 spans 15 residues. Trimming left V 2 bases short and J 7 bases short, with 17 bases between. CDR3 sequence (DNA): TGTGCCAGCAGCTTAGACAGGCCCACAGTGGGTGAAGCTTTCTTT. As protein: CASSLDRPTVGEAFF.

The chain uses TRBV29-1 and TRBJ1-2, with D uncertain. The length of the CDR3 is 16 residues. CDR1 is SQVTM, CDR2 ANQGSEA, per germline. Between the trimmed V and J ends, which lost 6 bases and 3 bases, there was a span of 23 bases. CDR3 protein: CSVNPWTFGTHYGYTF. CDR3 nucleotide sequence: TGCAGCGTGAACCCATGGACGTTCGGTACCCACTATGGCTACACCTTC.

The V gene is TRBV3-1, the J gene TRBJ2-5; 10 bases match TRBD2. With V trimmed by 2 bases and J by 3 bases, 9 bases remained unmatched. The CDR3 runs to 17 residues. The germline V gene has CDR1 LGHDT and CDR2 YNNKEL (reference sequence). CDR3 DNA sequence: TGTGCCAGCAGCCAAATCACCCCTAGCGGGAGAGAAGAGACCCAGTACTTC. This gives the protein CASSQITPSGREETQYF.

This clonotype turned up a few times. This chain connects TRBV5-1 to TRBJ2-3, with 9 bases matching TRBD2. CDR3 length equals 16 residues. Germline V gene sequence: CDR1 SGHRS, CDR2 YFSETQ. With 2 bases clipped from V and 2 bases from J, the junction kept 6 bases outside the gene matches. CDR3 amino acids: CASSFGLASSTDTQYF. The CDR3, as DNA: TGCGCCAGCAGCTTCGGACTAGCGAGTTCCACAGATACGCAGTATTTT. Complete variable domain (other parts from reference TRBV5-1 and TRBJ2-3): KAGVTQTPRYLIKTRGQQVTLSCSPISGHRSVSWYQQTPGQGLQFLFEYFSETQRNKGNFPGRFSGRQFSNSRSEMNVSTLELGDSALYLCASSFGLASSTDTQYFGPGTRLTVL.

V usage is TRBV7-9 and J usage is TRBJ2-2; the D call may be TRBD1 or TRBD2 (5 bases each). The CDR3 consists of 15 residues. Deletions cut 5 bases from V and 6 bases from J, with 16 bases between. Per germline, CDR1 SEHNR and CDR2 FQNEAQ (reference sequence). The CDR3 bases are TGTGCCAGCAGCCATGTATTTGGGGACGCCGGGGAGCTGTTTTTT. Translated: CASSHVFGDAGELFF.

The V call is TRBV15, the J call TRBJ2-7, with a tentative D call TRBD1 (6 bases). Germline-derived CDR1 and CDR2 are LNHNV and YYDKDF (reference sequence). Trimming left V 0 bases short and J 3 bases short, with 12 bases between. The CDR3 runs 15 residues. The CDR3 spells CATSRDRDNVYEQYF. CDR3 coding DNA: TGTGCCACCAGCAGAGATCGGGACAACGTCTACGAGCAGTACTTC. The variable domain in full, completed from reference TRBV15 and TRBJ2-7, reads DAMVIQNPRYQVTQFGKPVTLSCSQTLNHNVMYWYQQKSSQAPKLLFHYYDKDFNNEADTPDNFQSRRPNTSFCFLDIRSPGLGDTAMYLCATSRDRDNVYEQYFGPGTRLTVT.

V gene TRBV24-1 combines with J gene TRBJ2-7; no firm D call. The length of the CDR3 is 11 residues. From germline, CDR1 is KGHDR and CDR2 SFDVKD. Trimming cost V 1 base and J 5 bases, with 2 bases left between them. Here the CDR3 reads CATSDLHEQYF. CDR3 DNA: TGTGCCACCAGTGATTTACACGAGCAGTACTTC.

The chain couples TRBV20-1 to TRBJ2-3; D might be TRBD2 (5 bases). The V end was cut by 3 bases, the J end by 3 bases, with 10 bases between. The CDR3 spans 13 residues. Germline V CDR1 and CDR2: DFQATT, SNEGSKA (reference sequence). CDR3 sequence: CSARLGLTDTQYF. As DNA, the CDR3 is TGCAGTGCTAGGCTAGGACTTACAGATACGCAGTATTTT.

The chain couples TRBV7-2 to TRBJ2-1, with 11 bases that match TRBD1. Germline CDR1 is SGHTA and CDR2 is FQGNSA. V gave up 8 bases and J gave up 8 bases; unmatched junction bases: 8. The CDR3 is made up of 14 amino acids. In DNA form, the CDR3 reads TGTGCCAGCGGCCGGGACAGGGGGGGGGATGAGCAGTTCTTC. It specifies CASGRDRGGDEQFF.

With respect to this clonotype: Germline and junction disagree at one end, which may indicate a read error. This chain uses TRBV12-3 or TRBV12-4 with TRBJ2-3; no firm D call. The CDR3 is 11 amino acids. This chain's CDR3 is CASSYTDMQYF. The CDR3 nucleotides read TGTGCCAGCAGTTATACAGATATGCAGTATTTT.

The chain joins TRBV5-1 to TRBJ1-1; D gene unclear. The CDR3 runs 13 residues. Germline CDR1 is SGHRS and CDR2 is YFSETQ. V was cut by 3 bases and J by 1 base, with 7 bases left in between. The CDR3 DNA follows: TGCGCCAGCAGCTCGACAACGAACACTGAAGCTTTCTTT. It translates to CASSSTTNTEAFF.

The V gene is TRBV6-1, the J gene TRBJ2-7; 10 bases are a match to TRBD2. TRBJ2-5 matches the DNA end more closely, so the J call is doubtful. Per germline, CDR1 MNHNS and CDR2 SASEGT. This CDR3 has 17 amino acids. CDR3 residues: CASSELGLAGVDETQYF. Written as DNA, the CDR3 is TGTGCCAGCAGTGAATTGGGGCTAGCGGGAGTCGATGAGACCCAGTACTTC.

This clonotype was detected a few times. This chain connects TRBV7-9 to TRBJ1-2; tentatively, D is TRBD1 (5 bases). The V gene's germline CDR1 is SEHNR and CDR2 FQNEAQ (reference sequence). The CDR3 is 13 amino acids. Trimming took off 8 bases at V and 8 bases at J, with 18 bases between the two ends. Here the CDR3 reads CASVEQEGNGYTF. CDR3 DNA sequence: TGTGCCAGCGTTGAACAGGAAGGGAACGGCTACACCTTC.

The chain carries TRBV20-1 and TRBJ2-2, with unresolved D. Trimming pared 0 bases from V and 1 base from J, leaving 9 bases between. The CDR3 is made up of 15 amino acids. Germline V CDR1 and CDR2: DFQATT, SNEGSKA (reference sequence). CDR3 nucleotide sequence: TGCAGTGCTAGAGATCAAACAAGGAACACCGGGGAGCTGTTTTTT. Amino acid sequence: CSARDQTRNTGELFF.

The V gene is TRBV20-1, the J gene TRBJ2-1; D gene unclear. Germline CDR1 and CDR2: DFQATT and SNEGSKA (reference sequence). The CDR3 spans 13 residues. Deletions cut 3 bases from V and 6 bases from J, with 12 bases between. The CDR3 here is CSARGWRGNEQFF. In DNA form, the CDR3 reads TGCAGTGCTAGGGGCTGGAGAGGCAATGAGCAGTTCTTC.